Listed below are T cell receptor beta chains from one sample, sequenced in a study of cytomegalovirus exposure and HLA in healthy donors. The data were produced by immunoSEQ multiplex PCR, yet TCRdb's version contains in-frame clones alone and is incomplete. Of around 140,000 clones listed, around 73% are singletons. The sequenced sample consisted of PBMCs. These receptors came from a female donor in good health and CMV-seronegative. The CDR3 runs from the conserved cysteine through the conserved F or W.

V gene,CDR3 length,CDR3 protein
TRBV27,15,CASSWGSGRGYEQYF
TRBV15,16,CATSAMDRWGNQPQHF
TRBV7-9,15,CSSSWGTGYSYEQYF
TRBV30,14,CAWNSKLASQTQYF
TRBV28,14,CASSSAAGALKQYF
TRBV4-2,18,CASSQDASGIGTYNEQFF
TRBV2,15,CASSGVGPTNEKLFF
TRBV5-4,11,CASSDYGEQYF
TRBV5-6,15,CASSVGSGPYNEQFF
TRBV7-2,16,CASSSTSFSPWDTQYF
TRBV30,12,CACYRDSYEQYF
TRBV7-8,16,CASSSQTSGLSYEQYF
TRBV6-5,15,CASSYSVRDSYEQYF
TRBV19,12,CASTGRGQPQHF
TRBV6-6,15,CASSQGAGPSYEQYF
TRBV9,13,CASSPTERPGAFF
TRBV5-8,13,CASSPQQAPALHF
TRBV2,15,CASRLGLLSGNTIYF
TRBV6-6,14,CASRVRTGEETQYF
TRBV7-2,15,CASSSRTGIYNEQFF
TRBV5-1,16,CASSLTGGRDTGELFF
TRBV4-1,14,CASSPEGPSHEQFF
TRBV5-1,15,CASSLAGTRGDTQYF
TRBV5-1,16,CASRDYPGQQADTQYF
TRBV27,18,CASSPNRTSGSIAGELFF
TRBV7-9,14,CASSLTGAHTEAFF
TRBV7-2,16,CASSLGVVFDIGELFF
TRBV6-5,14,CASTPTSGRSEQYF
TRBV7-9,16,CASSPAGTGDYNEQFF
TRBV4-2,16,CASSRGQATSNEKLFF
TRBV11-2,18,CASSLAFGNRGGNYEQYF
TRBV4-2,17,CASSQATGASYNSPLHF
TRBV2,14,CASSEPRGAYEQYF
TRBV30,13,CAWRRQDTDTQYF
TRBV4-3,15,CASSQASGRAYEQYF
TRBV19,15,CASSIGTAGANVLTF
TRBV2,14,CASSDQGLSYEQYF
TRBV7-2,12,CASSLYRYEQYF
TRBV7-2,11,CASELGDTQYF
TRBV7-9,13,CASSPGYDYGYTF
TRBV7-2,15,CASSLNLGQGYEQYF
TRBV7-9,14,CASSSEGPNTEAFF
TRBV30,13,CAWNRVEGGELFF
TRBV5-1,17,CASSLPTTGGEHRGAVF
TRBV5-1,19,CASSEQPGTSGRDVYEQYF
TRBV28,18,CASSLYPGLAAEIHEQYF
TRBV7-8,16,CASSLVRYTSNQPQHF